The 30 T cell receptor beta chains below all came from one sample that was sequenced in a study of blood T cells in healthy people across ages. A second about 6 to 12 cycle PCR used barcoded and J-beta primers. One entry per CDR3 protein, called by TCRdb with MiXCR from the 5' RACE reads. Among roughly 1,700,000 distinct CDR3 sequences listed, over 25% were seen once. Sequenced sample: blood. All receptors derive from a young woman in good health.

This chain uses TRBV5-1 with TRBJ1-1; weak D call: TRBD1 (6 bases). V lost 0 bases and J lost 4, with 13 bases in between. The length of the CDR3 is 15 residues. Germline CDR1 SGHRS, CDR2 YFSETQ. CDR3 nucleotide sequence: TGCGCCAGCAGCTTGGGGGACACTTGGGGCACTGAAGCTTTCTTT. Translation gives CASSLGDTWGTEAFF.

This CDR3 reads CATGTAGHEQYF. The CDR3 bases are TGTGCCACCGGGACTGCGGGCCACGAGCAGTACTTC. V gene TRBV10-3 combines with J gene TRBJ2-7; perhaps TRBD2 as D (6 bases). Germline loops: CDR1 ENHRY, CDR2 SYGVKD. Trimming shortened V by 10 bases and J by 5 bases, and 15 bases separated the two germline ends. This CDR3 contains 12 residues.

This chain connects TRBV19 to TRBJ1-5, with a tentative D call TRBD1 (5 bases). Between the trimmed V and J ends, which lost 0 bases and 4 bases, there was a span of 7 bases. Germline lookup yields CDR1 LNHDA and CDR2 SQIVND (reference sequence). The CDR3 totals 14 residues. CDR3 bases: TGTGCCAGTAGTATAGACGGGGGTAATCAGCCCCAGCATTTT. Its protein is CASSIDGGNQPQHF. The whole variable domain, remainder taken from reference TRBV19 and TRBJ1-5, is DGGITQSPKYLFRKEGQNVTLSCEQNLNHDAMYWYRQDPGQGLRLIYYSQIVNDFQKGDIAEGYSVSREKKESFPLTVTSAQKNPTAFYLCASSIDGGNQPQHFGDGTRLSIL.

The chain joins TRBV20-1 to TRBJ2-5, with 10 nucleotides matching TRBD2. The DNA end is more similar to TRBJ2-7, so the J call may be wrong. The CDR3 consists of 15 residues. Germline V gene data show CDR1 as DFQATT and CDR2 as SNEGSKA (reference sequence). The DNA of the CDR3 is TGCAGTGCTCGGGGGACTAGCGTTCAGACCTACGAGCAGTACTTC. Translating gives CSARGTSVQTYEQYF.

As regards this clonotype: A much larger clone lies one base from this, so it may be a read error. V usage is TRBV20-1 and J usage is TRBJ2-1; D gene unclear. Germline V gene lookup returns CDR1 DFQATT and CDR2 SNEGSKA (reference sequence). Trimming removed 8 bases from V and 3 bases from J, with 11 bases in between. CDR3 length: 12 residues. This CDR3 reads CSTRAFYNEQFF. CDR3 DNA sequence: TGCAGTACTCGGGCCTTCTACAATGAGCAGTTCTTC.

The chain uses TRBV14 and TRBJ2-7, with 10 bases that match TRBD2. Germline CDR1 SGHDN, CDR2 FVKESK. The CDR3 covers 17 residues. V lost 3 bases and J lost 1; bases outside the gene matches: 9. This chain's CDR3 is CASSHPSLAGRSYEQYF. In DNA, the CDR3 is TGTGCCAGCAGCCACCCTTCACTAGCGGGGCGATCCTACGAGCAGTACTTC.

This clonotype has a handful of counts. The chain combines TRBV7-9 with TRBJ1-6; D is uncertain. Germline V gives CDR1 SEHNR, CDR2 FQNEAQ (reference sequence). V was clipped by 3 bases and J by 9 bases, with 6 bases between them. The CDR3 has 12 residues. The CDR3 bases are TGTGCCAGCAGCTTCCGACCTTCACCCCTCCACTTT. Encoded protein: CASSFRPSPLHF.

This clonotype was counted ten times or more. The genes are TRBV5-1 and TRBJ1-6, with D unresolved. The CDR3 spans 12 residues. CDR1 is SGHRS, CDR2 YFSETQ, per germline. V lost 0 bases and J 9 bases, leaving 4 bases between the germline ends. CDR3 sequence reads: CASSLEGSPLHF. CDR3 bases: TGCGCCAGCAGCTTGGAAGGTTCACCCCTCCACTTT.

This clonotype was detected a few times. CDR3 nucleotide sequence: TGTGCCAGCACTGTGGACGGATCGGGGCAGCCCCAGCATTTT. Translated, it gives CASTVDGSGQPQHF. The genes are TRBV12-3 or TRBV12-4 and TRBJ1-5; D gene uncertain. Trimming took off 7 bases at V and 7 bases at J, with 17 bases between the two ends. This CDR3 has 14 amino acids.

Details on this clonotype: A junction end diverges from the germline sequence, so it may reflect a read error. This chain connects TRBV28 to TRBJ2-7; D perhaps matches TRBD1 (5 bases). This CDR3 comprises 13 residues. CDR1 is MDHEN and CDR2 is SYDVKM in the germline V gene. The CDR3, as DNA: TGTGACAGCAGTAGCTACAGGTCCTACGAGCAGTACTTC. Protein sequence: CDSSSYRSYEQYF.

This clonotype was observed a handful of times. This rearrangement joins TRBV20-1 to TRBJ2-7; the D is unclear. The germline gives CDR1 DFQATT, CDR2 SNEGSKA (reference sequence). The length of the CDR3 is 19 residues. Trimming cost V 1 base and J 1 base, with 26 bases left between them. CDR3 residues: CSARVRISGGRSSSYEQYF. CDR3 DNA sequence: TGCAGTGCTAGAGTAAGGATATCGGGCGGACGCTCATCATCCTACGAGCAGTACTTC.

This clonotype has just a few counts. This chain connects TRBV10-3 to TRBJ1-5; no clear D gene. CDR1 is ENHRY, CDR2 SYGVKD, per germline. The CDR3 runs to 15 residues. V dropped 5 bases and J dropped 2 bases, with 13 bases sitting between them. For the CDR3, the DNA is TGTGCCATCAGTAACGCGAATCCCGGCAATCAGCCCCAGCATTTT. It codes for CAISNANPGNQPQHF.

The chain employs TRBV20-1 and TRBJ1-5; the D gene is possibly TRBD1 (6 bases). Germline CDR1 and CDR2: DFQATT and SNEGSKA (reference sequence). There are 14 residues in the CDR3. The CDR3 loop is CRPYRNREGQPQHF. The DNA for the CDR3 is TGCAGACCTTATAGAAACAGGGAAGGTCAGCCCCAGCATTTT.

The chain couples TRBV3-1 to TRBJ2-1; TRBD2 agrees at 13 bases. The germline V gene encodes CDR1 LGHDT and CDR2 YNNKEL (reference sequence). This CDR3 has 16 residues. The trim removed 0 bases at V and 9 bases at J, leaving 5 bases unmatched. The CDR3 DNA is TGTGCCAGCAGCCAAGAATGGACTAGCGGGAGTTCTGAGCAGTTCTTC. Protein sequence: CASSQEWTSGSSEQFF.

This clonotype has only a few counts. This chain links TRBV6-1 with TRBJ1-5; TRBD1 agrees at 11 bases. The CDR3 length is 15 residues. V lost 6 bases to trimming and J lost 1 base; unmatched junction nucleotides: 2. Germline lookup yields CDR1 MNHNS and CDR2 SASEGT. CDR3 in amino acids: CASRGDRGSNQPQHF. The DNA for the CDR3 is TGTGCCAGCAGAGGGGACAGGGGGAGCAATCAGCCCCAGCATTTT.

The chain carries TRBV9 and TRBJ2-3; 10 bases are shared with TRBD1. After removal of 7 bases from V and 6 bases from J, the junction contained 5 bases not matched to a gene. CDR1 and CDR2 (germline): SGDLS, YYNGEE. The CDR3 contains 13 residues. DNA for the CDR3: TGTGCCAGCGAGACAGGGGGCGCGGATACGCAGTATTTT. Translating gives CASETGGADTQYF.

A note on this clonotype: It may be a read error: a sequence one base away is much more abundant. The chain recombines TRBV9 with TRBJ2-1; 9 bases match TRBD2. Germline V gene lookup returns CDR1 SGDLS and CDR2 YYNGEE. The CDR3 totals 16 residues. This chain's CDR3 is CAGSVDPSGDVGEQFF. Here the CDR3 DNA reads TGTGCCGGCAGCGTAGATCCTAGCGGGGATGTCGGTGAGCAGTTCTTC.

This clonotype showed up just a few times. V gene TRBV15 combines with J gene TRBJ1-2; a weak D match, TRBD1 (5 bases). The CDR3 has 14 amino acids. Trimming took off 0 bases at V and 4 bases at J, with 9 bases between the two ends. CDR1 LNHNV and CDR2 YYDKDF come from the germline V gene (reference sequence). The CDR3 loop reads CATSRDDRTYGYTF. Written as DNA, the CDR3 is TGTGCCACCAGCAGAGATGACAGAACCTATGGCTACACCTTC.

This chain uses TRBV7-9 with TRBJ2-1, with 8 bases that match TRBD2. This CDR3 has 14 amino acids. Germline V gene sequence: CDR1 SEHNR, CDR2 FQNEAQ (reference sequence). With V trimmed by 6 bases and J by 8 bases, 9 bases remained unmatched. CDR3 region: CASRPSGGLDEQFF. The CDR3 nucleotides are TGTGCCAGCAGACCTTCGGGGGGGTTGGATGAGCAGTTCTTC.

The V and J genes are TRBV12-3 or TRBV12-4 and TRBJ2-1, with D possibly being TRBD1 (7 bases). The CDR3 consists of 14 residues. Deletions cut 5 bases from V and 7 bases from J, with 15 bases between. The CDR3 DNA reads TGTGCCAGCAGTGCAGGGGGGCTCGCGAATGAGCAGTTCTTC. Its protein is CASSAGGLANEQFF.

This clonotype was observed at least ten times. The rearrangement links TRBV29-1 to TRBJ2-3; unclear D gene. Trimming left V 5 bases short and J 2 bases short, with 14 bases between. Germline loops: CDR1 SQVTM, CDR2 ANQGSEA. The CDR3 loop spans 14 amino acids. The CDR3 nucleotides read TGCAGCGTTCTTACTCGTGGTTACACAGATACGCAGTATTTT. It specifies CSVLTRGYTDTQYF.

This chain links TRBV6-2 or TRBV6-3 with TRBJ2-1; D ambiguous. Trimming shortened V by 2 bases and J by 10 bases, and 6 bases separated the two germline ends. Germline-derived CDR1 and CDR2 are MNHEY and SVGEGT. This CDR3 has 11 residues. CDR3 coding DNA: TGTGCCAGCAGTTACCCAGCGGAGCAGTTCTTC. Residues: CASSYPAEQFF.

Notes on this clonotype: The junction and the germline gene differ at one end; a read error may be behind it. The chain joins TRBV7-2 to TRBJ1-2; D possibly corresponds to TRBD1 (6 bases). CDR3 length equals 16 residues. Looked up from germline, CDR1 is SGHTA and CDR2 is FQGNSA. CDR3 region: CASSEDRIFPNYGHTF. Written as DNA, the CDR3 is TGTGCCAGCAGCGAAGACAGGATCTTCCCCAACTATGGCCACACCTTC.

This sequence joins TRBV6-5 and TRBJ1-1, with D unresolved. Germline V CDR1 and CDR2: MNHEY, SVGAGI. The CDR3 extends over 13 amino acids. The V end lost 4 bases, the J end lost 9 bases, and 15 bases lay between the germline ends. The CDR3 DNA is TGTGCCAGCAGTTTATATCCTCGGACTAAAGCTTTCTTT. Translated, it gives CASSLYPRTKAFF.

The chain carries TRBV12-3 or TRBV12-4 and TRBJ1-1; no clear D. The CDR3 runs 17 residues. V was clipped by 6 bases and J by 3 bases, with 23 bases between them. CDR3: CASSQLPVGSLHTEAFF. CDR3 DNA sequence: TGTGCCAGCAGCCAATTGCCGGTAGGGTCACTGCACACTGAAGCTTTCTTT.

The chain uses TRBV6-5 and TRBJ2-7, with D unresolved. With 0 bases removed from V and 6 bases from J, the gap between germline ends came to 15 bases. The CDR3 is 15 amino acids. In germline, CDR1 is MNHEY, CDR2 SVGAGI. The CDR3 nucleotides read TGTGCCAGCAGTTACTCGTTTGGGCACAGCCCCGAGCAGTACTTC. Translating gives CASSYSFGHSPEQYF.

This clonotype appeared a few times. The chain has TRBV12-5 and TRBJ1-2; TRBD1 aligns across 8 bases. CDR3 length equals 14 residues. V shed 1 base and J 2 bases; nucleotides not matched to a gene: 0. Per the germline V gene, CDR1 is LGHNT and CDR2 is FRNRAP. The CDR3 DNA follows: TGTGCTAGTGGTTTGGGGACAGGGAACTATGGCTACACCTTC. Translated, it gives CASGLGTGNYGYTF.

The chain links TRBV5-4 to TRBJ1-2; D gene unclear. Per the germline V gene, CDR1 is SGHNT and CDR2 is YYREEE (reference sequence). This CDR3 spans 14 amino acids. Trimming pared 0 bases from V and 4 bases from J, leaving 10 bases between. This CDR3 is CASSLASDCYGYTF. Written as DNA, the CDR3 is TGTGCCAGCAGCTTGGCCTCAGACTGCTATGGCTACACCTTC.

In its sample, this clonotype was seen many times. This chain links TRBV7-8 with TRBJ2-4, with 9 bases lining up with TRBD2. CDR3 length: 18 residues. V shed 3 bases and J 1 base; nucleotides not matched to a gene: 10. Germline V gene data show CDR1 as SGHVS and CDR2 as FQNEAQ. CDR3 sequence: CASSFVAGVSLAKNIQYF. The DNA for the CDR3 is TGTGCCAGCAGCTTCGTAGCGGGAGTGTCGTTGGCCAAAAACATTCAGTACTTC.

Concerning this clonotype: This could be a read error, since a much larger clone is one nucleotide away. The genes are TRBV27 and TRBJ2-7; weak D call: TRBD1 (5 bases). The V and J ends lost 6 bases and 7 bases respectively, with 19 bases between them. From germline, CDR1 is MNHEY and CDR2 SMNVEV (reference sequence). CDR3 length: 14 residues. Here the CDR3 DNA reads TGTGCCAGCAGCTCAGGGCGATTTTACAATGAGCAGTACTTC. This gives the protein CASSSGRFYNEQYF.